This entry describes one T cell receptor beta chain. This record belongs to a study of blood T cell repertoires in COVID-19. Whole-study context: Both acute and convalescent COVID-19 samples were obtained from the United States, Italy and Spain. From T cells, B-cell-depleted T cells, or PBMCs came the material, which was cDNA or gDNA.

The germline V gene has CDR1 MNHNS and CDR2 SASEGT. The length of the CDR3 is 16 residues. The V segment lost 1 base and the J segment 2 bases; nucleotides outside the gene matches: 6. Original data processing: Using reference gene primer amplification, nucleated cell counts were estimated. TCRdb keeps only in-frame clones here, not all; method: immunoSEQ multiplex PCR. V, J and clone size are those of that table, while D and trimming were read from the DNA. This repertoire shows a few hundred thousand clones, about 90% found once; its top ten account for about 2.3%. The genes are TRBV6-1 and TRBJ2-3; 7 nucleotides align to TRBD1. This receptor was identified in a man in his late teens or twenties with active or convalescent COVID-19. Material: peripheral blood. The CDR3 reads CASSEGSDRYTDTQYF. Written as DNA, the CDR3 is TGTGCCAGCAGTGAAGGCTCGGACAGGTACACAGATACGCAGTATTTT.